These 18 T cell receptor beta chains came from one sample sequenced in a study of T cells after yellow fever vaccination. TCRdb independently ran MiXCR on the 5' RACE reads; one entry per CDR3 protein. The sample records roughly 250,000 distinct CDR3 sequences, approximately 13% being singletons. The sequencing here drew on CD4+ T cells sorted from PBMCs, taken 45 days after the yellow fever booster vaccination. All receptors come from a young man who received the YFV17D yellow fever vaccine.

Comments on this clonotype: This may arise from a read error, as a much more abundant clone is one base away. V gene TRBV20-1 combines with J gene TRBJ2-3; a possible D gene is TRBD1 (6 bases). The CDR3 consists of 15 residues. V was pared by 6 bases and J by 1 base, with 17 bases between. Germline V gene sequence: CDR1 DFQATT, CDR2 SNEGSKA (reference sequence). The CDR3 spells CSAANRGHCTDTQYF. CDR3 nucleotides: TGCAGTGCCGCTAATCGGGGACACTGCACAGATACGCAGTATTTT.

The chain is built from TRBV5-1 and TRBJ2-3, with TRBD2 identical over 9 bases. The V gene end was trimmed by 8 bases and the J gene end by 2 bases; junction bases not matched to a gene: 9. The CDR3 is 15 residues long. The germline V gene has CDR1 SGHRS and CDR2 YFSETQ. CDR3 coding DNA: TGCGCCAGTTGTTTTAGCGGGAGCGTCACAGATACGCAGTATTTT. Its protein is CASCFSGSVTDTQYF. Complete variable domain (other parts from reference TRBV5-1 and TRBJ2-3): KAGVTQTPRYLIKTRGQQVTLSCSPISGHRSVSWYQQTPGQGLQFLFEYFSETQRNKGNFPGRFSGRQFSNSRSEMNVSTLELGDSALYLCASCFSGSVTDTQYFGPGTRLTVL.

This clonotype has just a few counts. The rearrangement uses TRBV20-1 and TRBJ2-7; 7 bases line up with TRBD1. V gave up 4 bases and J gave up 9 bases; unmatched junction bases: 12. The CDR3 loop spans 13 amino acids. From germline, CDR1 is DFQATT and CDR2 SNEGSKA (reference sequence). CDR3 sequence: CSATRDRADGQYF. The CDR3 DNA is TGCAGTGCTACTCGAGACAGGGCCGACGGGCAGTACTTC.

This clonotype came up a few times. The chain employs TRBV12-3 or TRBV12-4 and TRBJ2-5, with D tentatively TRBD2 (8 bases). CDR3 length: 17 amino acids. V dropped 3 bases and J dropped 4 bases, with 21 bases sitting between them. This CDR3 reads CASSFRGGSGGVETQYF. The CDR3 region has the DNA TGTGCCAGCAGTTTTCGGGGGGGGTCAGGGGGAGTAGAGACCCAGTACTTC.

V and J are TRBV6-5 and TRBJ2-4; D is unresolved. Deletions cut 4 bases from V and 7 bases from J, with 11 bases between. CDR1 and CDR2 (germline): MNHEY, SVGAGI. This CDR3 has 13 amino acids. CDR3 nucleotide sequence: TGTGCCAGCAGTTCCCCTTCAAGTAACATTCAGTACTTC. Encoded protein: CASSSPSSNIQYF.

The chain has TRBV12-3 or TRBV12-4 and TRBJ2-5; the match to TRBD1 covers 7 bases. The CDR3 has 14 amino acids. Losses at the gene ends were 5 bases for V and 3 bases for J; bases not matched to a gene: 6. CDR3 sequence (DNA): TGTGCCAGCAGTACTATGGACAGGAAAGAGACCCAGTACTTC. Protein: CASSTMDRKETQYF.

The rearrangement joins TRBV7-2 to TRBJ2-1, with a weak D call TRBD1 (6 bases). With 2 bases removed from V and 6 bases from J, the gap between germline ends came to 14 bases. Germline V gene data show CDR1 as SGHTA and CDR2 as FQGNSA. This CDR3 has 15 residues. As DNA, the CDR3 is TGTGCCAGCAGCTTAATCCCAGGGGCTGGCAATGAGCAGTTCTTC. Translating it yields CASSLIPGAGNEQFF.

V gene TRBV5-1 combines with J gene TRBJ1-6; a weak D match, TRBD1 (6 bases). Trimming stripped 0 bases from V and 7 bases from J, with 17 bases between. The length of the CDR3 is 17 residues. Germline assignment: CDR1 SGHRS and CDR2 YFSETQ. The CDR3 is CASSLARGGARNSPLHF. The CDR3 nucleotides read TGCGCCAGCAGCTTGGCCCGCGGGGGGGCGCGAAATTCACCCCTCCACTTT.

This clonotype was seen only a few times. In DNA, the CDR3 is TGTGCCAGCGAGGGCCCCAAGACCCAGTACTTC. Its protein product is CASEGPKTQYF. This rearrangement joins TRBV7-9 to TRBJ2-5, with D maybe TRBD2 (5 bases). V lost 8 bases to trimming and J lost 6 bases, with 10 bases between them. This CDR3 is 11 amino acids long. Germline assignment: CDR1 SEHNR and CDR2 FQNEAQ (reference sequence).

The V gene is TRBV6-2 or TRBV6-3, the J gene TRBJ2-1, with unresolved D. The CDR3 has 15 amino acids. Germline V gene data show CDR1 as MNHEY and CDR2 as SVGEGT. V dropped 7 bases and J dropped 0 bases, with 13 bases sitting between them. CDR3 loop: CASTTPDRSYNEQFF. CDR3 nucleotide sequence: TGTGCCAGCACCACCCCGGACCGCTCCTACAATGAGCAGTTCTTC.

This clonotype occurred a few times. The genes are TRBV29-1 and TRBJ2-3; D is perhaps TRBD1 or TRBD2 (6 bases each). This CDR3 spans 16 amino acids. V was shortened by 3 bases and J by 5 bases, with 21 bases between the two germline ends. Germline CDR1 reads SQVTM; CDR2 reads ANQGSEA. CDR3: CSVEGLGGGRGDTQYF. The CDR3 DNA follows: TGCAGCGTTGAGGGGCTAGGTGGGGGGCGTGGAGATACGCAGTATTTT.

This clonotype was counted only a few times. In nucleotides, the CDR3 is TGTGCCAGCAGCTTAGCGGGGACAAAAGGAGAGACCCAGTACTTC. Amino acids: CASSLAGTKGETQYF. The chain carries TRBV7-9 and TRBJ2-5; the D gene is possibly TRBD1 (6 bases). The CDR3 is made up of 15 amino acids. Germline V gene sequence: CDR1 SEHNR, CDR2 FQNEAQ (reference sequence). Trimming pared 0 bases from V and 4 bases from J, leaving 12 bases between.

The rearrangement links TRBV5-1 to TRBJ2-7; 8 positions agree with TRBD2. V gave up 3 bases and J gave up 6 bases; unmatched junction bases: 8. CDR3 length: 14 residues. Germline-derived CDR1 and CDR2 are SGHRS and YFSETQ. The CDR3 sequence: CASSSGGSGTEQYF. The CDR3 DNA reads TGCGCCAGCAGCTCGGGAGGGTCTGGGACCGAGCAGTACTTC.

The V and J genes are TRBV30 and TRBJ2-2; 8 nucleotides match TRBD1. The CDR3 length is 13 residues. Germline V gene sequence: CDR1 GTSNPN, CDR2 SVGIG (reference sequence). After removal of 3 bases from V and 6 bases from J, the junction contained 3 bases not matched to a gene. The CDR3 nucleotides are TGTGCCTGGAGGGACAGGGTTCCCGGGGAGCTGTTTTTT. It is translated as CAWRDRVPGELFF.

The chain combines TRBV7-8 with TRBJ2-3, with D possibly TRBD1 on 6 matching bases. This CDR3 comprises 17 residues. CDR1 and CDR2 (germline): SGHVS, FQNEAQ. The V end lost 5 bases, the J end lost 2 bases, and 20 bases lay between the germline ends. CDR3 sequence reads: CASSTRGPRQDTDTQYF. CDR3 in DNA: TGTGCCAGCAGCACCCGAGGGCCCCGACAGGACACAGATACGCAGTATTTT.

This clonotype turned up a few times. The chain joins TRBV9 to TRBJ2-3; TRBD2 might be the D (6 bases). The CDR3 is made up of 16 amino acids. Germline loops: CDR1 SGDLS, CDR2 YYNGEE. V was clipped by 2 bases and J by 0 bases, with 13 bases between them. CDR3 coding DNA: TGTGCCAGCAGCGTTAGCGGTACAGTAAGCACAGATACGCAGTATTTT. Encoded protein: CASSVSGTVSTDTQYF. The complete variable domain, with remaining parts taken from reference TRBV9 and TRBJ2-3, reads DSGVTQTPKHLITATGQRVTLRCSPRSGDLSVYWYQQSLDQGLQFLIQYYNGEERAKGNILERFSAQQFPDLHSELNLSSLELGDSALYFCASSVSGTVSTDTQYFGPGTRLTVL.

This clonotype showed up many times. CDR3 in DNA: TGCAGTCCCTCCCCAATGGGCTACGAGCAGTACTTC. Encoded protein: CSPSPMGYEQYF. The chain carries TRBV20-1 and TRBJ2-7; unclear D gene. The CDR3 length is 12 residues. The V gene's germline CDR1 is DFQATT and CDR2 SNEGSKA (reference sequence). Trimming left V 8 bases short and J 3 bases short, with 14 bases between.

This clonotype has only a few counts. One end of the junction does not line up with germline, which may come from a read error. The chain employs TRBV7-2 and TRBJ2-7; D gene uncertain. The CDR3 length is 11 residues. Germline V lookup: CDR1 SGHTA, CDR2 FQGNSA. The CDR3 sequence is CASSLGIGILF. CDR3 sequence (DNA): TGTGCCAGCAGCTTAGGTATAGGCATCCTCTTC.